Listed here is a single T cell receptor (beta chain). Its target is not known. Libraries were prepared by immunoSEQ multiplex PCR; TCRdb keeps only in-frame clonotypes and omits some of them. Altogether over 10,000 clones are present, more than 75% being singletons, with the ten largest covering roughly 17%. The data stem from a study of tumor-infiltrating lymphocytes in localized non-small cell lung cancer. Study information: Some samples were collected after neoadjuvant chemotherapy; smokers, never-smokers and several histologies were included.

The length of the CDR3 is 15 residues. J was trimmed by 4 bases and V by 0 bases; bases with no gene match: 4. In germline, CDR1 is SGHDT, CDR2 YYEEEE. Study outcomes and limitations: IM1 and IM2 tumors showed no difference in T-cell fraction.

The specimen sequenced was uninvolved lung tissue not adjacent to the tumor. This TCR came from a human donor with non-small cell lung cancer. The genes are TRBV5-6 and TRBJ1-2; 9 nucleotides match TRBD1. The CDR3 is CASSLDGTGLYGYTF. CDR3 in DNA: TGTGCCAGCAGCTTGGACGGGACAGGGCTCTATGGCTACACCTTC.